This T cell receptor (beta chain) was recovered during a study of a mutant IDH1 vaccine in newly diagnosed glioma (dated by TCRdb to the early 2020s). Looking at the study overall: Of the 25 to 40 treated patients, approximately 60% were male and approximately 40% were female, and the mean age was 40.4 years. Peripheral blood was drawn at six visits: V03 (baseline), V05, V07, V10, V12 and V13. For exploratory analyses, about two dozen treated patients had longitudinal TCRB deep sequencing done wherever samples were available. Before enrollment, most patients had been given radiochemotherapy with temozolomide as standard therapy, while the rest had received either radiotherapy alone or temozolomide alone.

Study-wide findings and limitations: Across multiple MHC alleles, vaccine-induced immune responses were seen in just over 90% of patients. According to the authors, sample limitations meant that analyses of patient blood samples could not be reproduced. Pseudoprogression seemed to be unrelated to changes in the top peripheral T cell clonotypes found by TCRB sequencing. Availability determined which PBMC samples were chosen for TCRB deep sequencing.

Libraries were built with the immunoSEQ multiplex PCR assay. Following the manufacturer's protocol, the hsTCRB Kit was used to amplify rearranged TCR beta chain sequences. Sequencing of TCRB libraries was carried out on an Illumina MiSeq. In the authors' own workflow: The kit vendor's proprietary platform handled demultiplexing, trimming and gene mapping. This is the immuneACCESS table as TCRdb keeps it, with only in-frame sequences that have V and J called. A part of the clones is gone; compared with another copy, unresolved V genes explain less than half, and the rest is unexplained. For V, J and clone size, that table is used; D and trimming come from the DNA. The sample has roughly 70,000 clones on record, 80% to 90% of them singletons. The top ten clonotypes cover over 2.5% of the sample. The sample's time point label is to be understood as: baseline, week 1 (first vaccination visit). The treatment or condition tag for this specimen amounts to: pre-vaccination baseline after standard-of-care therapy. The donors had newly diagnosed IDH1-mutant astrocytomas of WHO grade 3 or 4 that showed loss of nuclear ATRX. The samples were drawn from NOA16, a multicentre, single-arm, open-label phase I trial in Germany that tested a mutant IDH1 peptide vaccine in humans for the first time. Visit V03 blood draws served as the baseline sample for immunogenicity testing. The DNeasy Blood and Tissue Kit was used to extract genomic DNA from EDTA blood for TCRB sequencing.

Trimming takes 1 base off V and 6 bases off J; junction bases not matched to a gene: 0. Inclusive of the bounding cysteine and phenylalanine, the CDR3 is 14 residues long. Only CDR3 DNA remains: 42 bases, in frame from the first base. For CDR1 and CDR2, the germline V gene lists SGHTA and FQGNSA. On this clone: Its antigen has not been determined. No much larger clone is present one base from it, and per-base qualities are unavailable.

The sequence came from a man aged 30 to 39 with glioma. Sequencing used PBMCs, obtained from a glioma patient treated with radiotherapy, temozolomide or both. The chain couples TRBV7-2 to TRBJ1-6, and 7 junction bases match TRBD1. Here is the DNA: TGTGCCAGCAGCTTAGGGGACAGTAATTCACCCCTCCACTTT. This gives the protein CASSLGDSNSPLHF.